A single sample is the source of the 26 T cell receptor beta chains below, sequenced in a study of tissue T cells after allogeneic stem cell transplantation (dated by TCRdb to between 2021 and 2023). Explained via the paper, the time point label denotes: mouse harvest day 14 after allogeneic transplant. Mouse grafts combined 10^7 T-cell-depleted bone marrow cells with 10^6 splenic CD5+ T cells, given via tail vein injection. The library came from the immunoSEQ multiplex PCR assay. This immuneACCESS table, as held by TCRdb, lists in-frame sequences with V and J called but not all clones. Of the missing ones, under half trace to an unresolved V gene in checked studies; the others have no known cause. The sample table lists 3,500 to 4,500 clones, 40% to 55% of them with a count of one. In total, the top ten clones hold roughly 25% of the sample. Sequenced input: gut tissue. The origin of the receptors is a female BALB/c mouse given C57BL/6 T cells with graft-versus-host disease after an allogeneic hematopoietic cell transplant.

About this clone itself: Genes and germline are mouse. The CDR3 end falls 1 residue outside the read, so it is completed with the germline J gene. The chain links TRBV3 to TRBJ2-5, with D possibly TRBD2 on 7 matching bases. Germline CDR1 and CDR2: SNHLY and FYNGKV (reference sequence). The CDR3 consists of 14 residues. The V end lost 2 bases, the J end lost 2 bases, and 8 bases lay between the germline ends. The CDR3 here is CASSLLGAQDTQYF. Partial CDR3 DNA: TGTGCCAGCAGCTTACTGGGGGCCCAAGACACCCAGTAC.

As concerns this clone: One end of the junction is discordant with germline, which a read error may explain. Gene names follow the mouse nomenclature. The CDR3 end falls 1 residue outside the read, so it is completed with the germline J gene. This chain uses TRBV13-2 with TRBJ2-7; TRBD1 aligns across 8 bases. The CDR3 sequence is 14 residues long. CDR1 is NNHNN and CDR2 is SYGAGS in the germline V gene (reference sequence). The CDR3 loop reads CASSDDRGSYEQYF. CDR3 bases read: TGTGCCAGCAGTGATGACAGGGGCTCCTATGAACAGTAC.

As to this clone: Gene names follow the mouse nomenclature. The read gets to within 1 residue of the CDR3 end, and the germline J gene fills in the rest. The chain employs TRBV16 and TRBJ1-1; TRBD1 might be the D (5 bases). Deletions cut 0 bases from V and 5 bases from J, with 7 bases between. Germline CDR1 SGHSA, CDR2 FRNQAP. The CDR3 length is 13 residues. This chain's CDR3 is CASSLDSGTEVFF. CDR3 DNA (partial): TGTGCAAGCAGCTTAGATTCAGGGACAGAAGTCTTC.

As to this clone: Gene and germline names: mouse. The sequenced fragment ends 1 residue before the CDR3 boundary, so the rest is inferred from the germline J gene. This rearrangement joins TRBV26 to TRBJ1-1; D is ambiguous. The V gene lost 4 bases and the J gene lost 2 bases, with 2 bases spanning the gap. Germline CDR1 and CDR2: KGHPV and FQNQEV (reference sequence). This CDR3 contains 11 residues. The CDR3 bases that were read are TGTGCCAGCAGTCATAACACAGAAGTCTTC. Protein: CASSHNTEVF. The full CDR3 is CASSHNTEVFF.

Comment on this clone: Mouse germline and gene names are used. The sequenced CDR3 bases are TGTGCCAGCAGCCGGGGACTGGGGGGAAACTATGCTGAGCAGTTC. Translated: CASSRGLGGNYAEQF. The whole CDR3 protein reads CASSRGLGGNYAEQFF. The rearrangement uses TRBV15 and TRBJ2-1; 12 positions match TRBD2. The read terminates 1 residue before the CDR3 end, so the remaining end is supplied by the germline J gene. The V and J ends lost 6 bases and 1 base, in that order; junction bases with no gene match: 4. CDR1 SGHND and CDR2 FRSKSL come from the germline V gene. The length of the CDR3 is 16 residues.

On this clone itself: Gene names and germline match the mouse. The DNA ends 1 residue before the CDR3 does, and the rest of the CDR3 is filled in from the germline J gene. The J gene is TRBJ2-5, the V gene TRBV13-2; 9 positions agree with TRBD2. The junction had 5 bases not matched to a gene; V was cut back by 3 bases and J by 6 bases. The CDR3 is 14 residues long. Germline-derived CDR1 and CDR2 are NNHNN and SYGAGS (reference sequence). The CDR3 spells CASGVGGARDTQYF. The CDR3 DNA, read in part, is TGTGCCAGCGGTGTTGGGGGGGCGCGGGACACCCAGTAC.

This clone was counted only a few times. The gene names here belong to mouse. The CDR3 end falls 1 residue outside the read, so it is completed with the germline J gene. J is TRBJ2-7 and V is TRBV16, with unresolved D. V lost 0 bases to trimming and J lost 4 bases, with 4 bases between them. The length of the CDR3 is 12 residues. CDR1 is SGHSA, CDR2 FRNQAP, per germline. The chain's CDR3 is CASSLDSYEQYF. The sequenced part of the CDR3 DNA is TGTGCAAGCAGCTTAGACAGTTATGAACAGTAC. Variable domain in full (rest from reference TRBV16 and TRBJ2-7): NAGVIQTPRHKVTGKGQEATLWCEPISGHSAVFWYRQTIVQGLEFLTYFRNQAPIDDSGMPKERFSAQMPNQSHSTLKIQSTQPQDSAVYLCASSLDSYEQYFGPGTRLTVL.

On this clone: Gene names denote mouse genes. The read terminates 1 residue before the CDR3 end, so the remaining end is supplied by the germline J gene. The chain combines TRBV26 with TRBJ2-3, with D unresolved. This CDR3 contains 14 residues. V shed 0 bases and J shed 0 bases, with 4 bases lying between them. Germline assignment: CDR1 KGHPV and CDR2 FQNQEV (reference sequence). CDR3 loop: CASSLSASAETLYF. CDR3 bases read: TGTGCCAGCAGTCTGTCAGCTAGTGCAGAAACGCTGTAT.

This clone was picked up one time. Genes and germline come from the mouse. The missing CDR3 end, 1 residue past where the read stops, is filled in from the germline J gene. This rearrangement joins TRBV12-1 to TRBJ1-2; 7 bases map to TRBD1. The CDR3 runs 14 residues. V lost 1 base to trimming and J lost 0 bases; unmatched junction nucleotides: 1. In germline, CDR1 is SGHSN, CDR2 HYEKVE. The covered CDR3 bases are TGTGCCAGCTCTCTAGACAGGGCAAACTCCGACTACACC. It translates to CASSLDRANSDYT. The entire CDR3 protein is CASSLDRANSDYTF.

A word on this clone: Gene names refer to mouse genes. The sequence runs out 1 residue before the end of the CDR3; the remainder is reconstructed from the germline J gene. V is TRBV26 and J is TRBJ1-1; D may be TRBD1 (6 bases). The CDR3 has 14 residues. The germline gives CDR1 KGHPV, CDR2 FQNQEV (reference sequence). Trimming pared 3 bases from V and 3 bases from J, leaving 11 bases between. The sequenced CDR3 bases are TGTGCCAGCAGTCTCAAACAGGGTTACACAGAAGTCTTC. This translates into CASSLKQGYTEVF. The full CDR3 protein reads CASSLKQGYTEVFF.

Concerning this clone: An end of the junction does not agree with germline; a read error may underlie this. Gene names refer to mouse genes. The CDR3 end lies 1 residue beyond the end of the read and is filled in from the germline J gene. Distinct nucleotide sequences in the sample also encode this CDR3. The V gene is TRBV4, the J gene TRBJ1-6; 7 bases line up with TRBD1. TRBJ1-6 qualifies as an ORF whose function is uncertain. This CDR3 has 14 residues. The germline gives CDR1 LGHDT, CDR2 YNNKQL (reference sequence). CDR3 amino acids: CASSWGQYNSPLYF. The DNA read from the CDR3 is TGCGCCAGCAGCTGGGGACAGTATAATTCGCCCCTCTAC.

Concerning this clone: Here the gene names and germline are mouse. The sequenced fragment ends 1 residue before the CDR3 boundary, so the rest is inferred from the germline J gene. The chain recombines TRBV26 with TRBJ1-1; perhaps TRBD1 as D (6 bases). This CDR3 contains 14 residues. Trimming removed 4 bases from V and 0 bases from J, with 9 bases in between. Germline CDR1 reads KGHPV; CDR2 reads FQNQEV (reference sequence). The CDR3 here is CASSRGGPNTEVFF. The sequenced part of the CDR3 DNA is TGTGCCAGCAGTCGGGGGGGGCCAAACACAGAAGTCTTC.

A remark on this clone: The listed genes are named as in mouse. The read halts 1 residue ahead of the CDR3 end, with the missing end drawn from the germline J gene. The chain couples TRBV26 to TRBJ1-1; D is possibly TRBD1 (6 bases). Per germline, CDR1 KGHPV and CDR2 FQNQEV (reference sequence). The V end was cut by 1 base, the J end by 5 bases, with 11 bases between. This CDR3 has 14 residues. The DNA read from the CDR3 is TGTGCCAGCAGTCTGTTGGGGGCTGGGACAGAAGTCTTC. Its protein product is CASSLLGAGTEVF. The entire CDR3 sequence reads CASSLLGAGTEVFF. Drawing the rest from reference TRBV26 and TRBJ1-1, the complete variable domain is NSKVIQTPRYLVKGQGQKAKMRCIPEKGHPVVFWYQQNKNNEFKFLINFQNQEVLQQIDMTEKRFSAECPSNSPCSLEIQSSEAGDSALYLCASSLLGAGTEVFFGKGTRLTVV.

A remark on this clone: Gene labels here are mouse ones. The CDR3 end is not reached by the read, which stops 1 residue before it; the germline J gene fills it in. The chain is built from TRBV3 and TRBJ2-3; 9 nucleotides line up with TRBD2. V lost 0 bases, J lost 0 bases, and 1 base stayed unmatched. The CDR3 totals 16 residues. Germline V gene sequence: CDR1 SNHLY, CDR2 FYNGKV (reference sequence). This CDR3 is CASSLALGGSAETLYF. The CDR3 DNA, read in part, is TGTGCCAGCAGCTTAGCGCTGGGGGGGAGTGCAGAAACGCTGTAT.

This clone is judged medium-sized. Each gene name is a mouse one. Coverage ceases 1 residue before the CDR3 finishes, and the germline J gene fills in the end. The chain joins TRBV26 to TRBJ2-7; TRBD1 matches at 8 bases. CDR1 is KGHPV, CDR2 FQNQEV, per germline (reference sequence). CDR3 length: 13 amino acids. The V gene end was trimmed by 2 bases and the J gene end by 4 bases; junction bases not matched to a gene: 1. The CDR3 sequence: CASSLHRGYEQYF. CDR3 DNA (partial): TGTGCCAGCAGTCTGCACAGGGGGTATGAACAGTAC.

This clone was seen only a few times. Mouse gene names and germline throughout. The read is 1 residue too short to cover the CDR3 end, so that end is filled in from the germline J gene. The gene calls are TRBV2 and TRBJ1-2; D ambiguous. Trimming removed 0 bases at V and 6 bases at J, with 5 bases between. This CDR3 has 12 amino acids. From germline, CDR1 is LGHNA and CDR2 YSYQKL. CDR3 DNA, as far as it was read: TGTGCCAGCAGCCAAGACCGGGCCGACTACACC. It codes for CASSQDRADYT. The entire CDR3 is CASSQDRADYTF.

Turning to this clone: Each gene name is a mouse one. The CDR3 spells CGARANYNSPLYF. The sequenced part of the CDR3 DNA is TGTGGTGCTAGGGCCAACTATAATTCGCCCCTCTAC. The V call is TRBV20, the J call TRBJ1-6, with D unresolved. The read ends 1 residue early relative to the CDR3; the germline J gene fills the gap. TRBJ1-6 is sorted into the ORF group, with uncertain function. V lost 1 base and J lost 3, with 4 bases in between. Germline loops: CDR1 GFQATS, CDR2 STVNSAI. CDR3 length equals 13 residues.

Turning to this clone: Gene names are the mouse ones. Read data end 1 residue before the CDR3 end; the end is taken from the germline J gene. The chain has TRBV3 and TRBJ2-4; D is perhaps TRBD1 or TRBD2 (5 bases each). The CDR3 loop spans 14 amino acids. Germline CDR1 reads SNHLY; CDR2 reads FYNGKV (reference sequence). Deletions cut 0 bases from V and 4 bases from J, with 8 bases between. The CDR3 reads CASSLAGVENTLYF. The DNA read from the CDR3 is TGTGCCAGCAGCTTAGCGGGGGTGGAAAACACCTTGTAC.

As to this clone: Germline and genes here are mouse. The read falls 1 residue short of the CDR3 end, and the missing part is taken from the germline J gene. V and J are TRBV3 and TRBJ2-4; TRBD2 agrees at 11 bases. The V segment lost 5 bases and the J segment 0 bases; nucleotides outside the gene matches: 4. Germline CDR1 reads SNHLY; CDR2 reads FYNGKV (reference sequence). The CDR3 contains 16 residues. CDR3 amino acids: CASSLGTGGSQNTLYF. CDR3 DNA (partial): TGTGCCAGCAGCCTCGGGACTGGGGGAAGTCAAAACACCTTGTAC.

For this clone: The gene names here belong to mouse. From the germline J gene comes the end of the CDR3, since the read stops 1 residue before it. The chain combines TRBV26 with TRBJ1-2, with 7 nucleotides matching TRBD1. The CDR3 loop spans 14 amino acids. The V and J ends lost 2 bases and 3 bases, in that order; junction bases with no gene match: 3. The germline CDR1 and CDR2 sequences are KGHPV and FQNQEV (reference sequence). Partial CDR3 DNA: TGTGCCAGCAGTCTGGAGGGGGCGTACTCCGACTACACC. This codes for CASSLEGAYSDYT. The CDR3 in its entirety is CASSLEGAYSDYTF.

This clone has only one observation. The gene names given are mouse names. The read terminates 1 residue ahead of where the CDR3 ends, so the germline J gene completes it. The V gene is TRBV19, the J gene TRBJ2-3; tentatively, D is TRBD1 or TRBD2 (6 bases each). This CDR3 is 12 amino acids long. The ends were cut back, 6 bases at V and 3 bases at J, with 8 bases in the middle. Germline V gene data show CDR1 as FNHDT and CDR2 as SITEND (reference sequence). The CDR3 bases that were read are TGTGCCAGCATAGGGGGGGCAGAAACGCTGTAT. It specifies CASIGGAETLY. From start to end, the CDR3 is CASIGGAETLYF.

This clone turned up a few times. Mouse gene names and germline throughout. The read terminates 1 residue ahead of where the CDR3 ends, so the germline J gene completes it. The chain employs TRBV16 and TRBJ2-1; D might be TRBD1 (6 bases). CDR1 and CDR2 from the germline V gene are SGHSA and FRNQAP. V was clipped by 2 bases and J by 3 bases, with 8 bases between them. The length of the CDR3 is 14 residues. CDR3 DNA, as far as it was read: TGTGCAAGCAGCTTAAGGGACATCTATGCTGAGCAGTTC. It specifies CASSLRDIYAEQF. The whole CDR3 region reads CASSLRDIYAEQFF.

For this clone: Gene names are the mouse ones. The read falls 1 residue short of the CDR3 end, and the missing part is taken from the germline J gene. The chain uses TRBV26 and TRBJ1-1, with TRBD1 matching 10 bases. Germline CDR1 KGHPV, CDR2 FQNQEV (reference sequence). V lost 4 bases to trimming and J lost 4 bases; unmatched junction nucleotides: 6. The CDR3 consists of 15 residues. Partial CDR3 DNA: TGTGCCAGCAGTCAACGACAGGGGGCTGGCACAGAAGTCTTC. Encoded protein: CASSQRQGAGTEVF. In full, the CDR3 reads CASSQRQGAGTEVFF.

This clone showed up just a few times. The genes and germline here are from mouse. The chain's CDR3 is CASSLWGVEQYF. CDR3 bases read: TGTGCCAGCTCTCTCTGGGGGGTTGAACAGTAC. The chain joins TRBV12-2 to TRBJ2-7, with 7 bases aligning to TRBD2. The CDR3 is cut off 1 residue early in the read; its end comes from the germline J gene. Germline CDR1 SGHLS, CDR2 HYDKME. This CDR3 is built from 12 residues. Trimming removed 0 bases from V and 6 bases from J; junction bases left unmatched: 1.

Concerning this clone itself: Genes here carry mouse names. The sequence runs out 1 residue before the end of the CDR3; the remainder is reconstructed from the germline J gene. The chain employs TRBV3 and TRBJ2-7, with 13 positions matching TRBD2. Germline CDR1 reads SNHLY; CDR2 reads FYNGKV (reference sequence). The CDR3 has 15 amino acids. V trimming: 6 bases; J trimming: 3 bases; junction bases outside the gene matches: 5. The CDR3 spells CASRSGTGGVYEQYF. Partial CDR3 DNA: TGTGCCAGCAGATCCGGGACTGGGGGGGTCTATGAACAGTAC.

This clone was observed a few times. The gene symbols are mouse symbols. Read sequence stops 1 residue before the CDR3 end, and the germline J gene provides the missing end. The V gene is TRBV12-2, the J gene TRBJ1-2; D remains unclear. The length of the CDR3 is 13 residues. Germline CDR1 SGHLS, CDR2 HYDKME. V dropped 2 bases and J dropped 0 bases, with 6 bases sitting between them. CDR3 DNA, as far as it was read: TGTGCCAGCTCTCGGCATGCAAACTCCGACTACACC. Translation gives CASSRHANSDYT. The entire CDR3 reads CASSRHANSDYTF.